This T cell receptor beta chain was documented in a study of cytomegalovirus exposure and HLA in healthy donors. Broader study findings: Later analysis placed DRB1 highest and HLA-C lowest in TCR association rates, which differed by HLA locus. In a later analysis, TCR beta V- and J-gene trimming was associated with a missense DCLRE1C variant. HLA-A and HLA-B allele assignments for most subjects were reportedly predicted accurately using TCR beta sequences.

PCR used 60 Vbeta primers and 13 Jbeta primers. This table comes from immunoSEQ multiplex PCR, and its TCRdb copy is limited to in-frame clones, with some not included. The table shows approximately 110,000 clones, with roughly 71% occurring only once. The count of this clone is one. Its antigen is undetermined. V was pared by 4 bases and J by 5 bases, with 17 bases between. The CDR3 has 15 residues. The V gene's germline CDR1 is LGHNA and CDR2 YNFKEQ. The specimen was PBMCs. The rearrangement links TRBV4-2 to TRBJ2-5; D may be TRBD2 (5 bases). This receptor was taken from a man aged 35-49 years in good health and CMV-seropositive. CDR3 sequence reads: CASSPLEGSGETQYF. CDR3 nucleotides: TGTGCCAGCAGCCCCCTAGAGGGCTCCGGGGAGACCCAGTACTTC.